This T cell receptor beta chain was retrieved from a study of vaccination effects on CD4 cells after COVID-19. The study's findings and limits: Only a single clone (1 of 255 vaccine-induced clones in healthy vaccinees) cross-reacted with common cold coronaviruses.

The V gene's germline CDR1 is SGHVS and CDR2 FNYEAQ. The V segment lost 5 bases and the J segment 0 bases; nucleotides outside the gene matches: 7. This CDR3 has 18 residues. Under the ViraFEST assay, PBMC were stimulated with viral peptide pools so that antigen-specific CD4+ T cells expanded. Sequencing was performed afterwards. Between days 9 and 10 of culture, CD4+ T cells were separated out. Vaccine recipients, nucleocapsid antibody negative, had no prior SARS-CoV-2 infection. Note on this clone: Its antigen is still unknown.

Profiled with immunoSEQ multiplex PCR; TCRdb holds only in-frame clones, not every one. Among 27,000 or so clones listed, about 70% were seen once. The chain employs TRBV7-6 and TRBJ2-5, with TRBD2 identical over 15 bases. Sequencing used CD4+ T cells from PBMCs cultured with HCoV-NL63 spike peptides, obtained before COVID-19 vaccination. The source of this sequence is a human donor who received a COVID-19 vaccine. The CDR3 loop is CASSLRTSGGVYQETQYF. The DNA of the CDR3 is TGTGCCAGCAGCCTGCGGACTAGCGGGGGGGTGTACCAAGAGACCCAGTACTTC.